This T cell receptor beta chain was recovered during a study of CD8 T cells in Susac syndrome. This CDR3 has 14 residues. Germline CDR1 is SGHAT and CDR2 is FQNNGV. Trimming took 1 base from V and 5 from J, leaving 12 bases between them. An input of roughly 0.5 to 1 ug of RNA was subjected to reverse transcription using random hexamers. MiXCR, run by TCRdb on the immunoSEQ multiplex PCR reads, gives a single entry per CDR3 protein. The data contain some 200,000 distinct CDR3 sequences, almost 96% of them singletons. The J gene is TRBJ2-7, the V gene TRBV11-2; unclear D gene. Specimen: CD4+ T cells from PBMCs. This clonotype was obtained from a human donor with Susac syndrome. In DNA form, the CDR3 reads TGTGCCAGCAGCTTAGGGTCAGTAAGGGACGAGCAGTACTTC. Translating gives CASSLGSVRDEQYF.